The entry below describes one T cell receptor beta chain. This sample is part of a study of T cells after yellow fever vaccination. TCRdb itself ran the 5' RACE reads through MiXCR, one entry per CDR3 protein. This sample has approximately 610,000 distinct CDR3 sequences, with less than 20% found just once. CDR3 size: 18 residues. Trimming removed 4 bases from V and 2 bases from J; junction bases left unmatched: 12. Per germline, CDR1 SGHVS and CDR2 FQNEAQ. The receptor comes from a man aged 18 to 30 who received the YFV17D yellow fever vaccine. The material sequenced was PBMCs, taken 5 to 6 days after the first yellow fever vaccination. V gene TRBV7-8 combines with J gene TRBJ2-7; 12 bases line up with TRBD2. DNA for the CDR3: TGTGCCAGCAGCTCAACCTGGACTAGCGGGGCCGCAGCCTACGAGCAGTACTTC. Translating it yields CASSSTWTSGAAAYEQYF. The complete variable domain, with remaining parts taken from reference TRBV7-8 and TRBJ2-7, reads GAGVSQSPRYKVAKRGQDVALRCDPISGHVSLFWYQQALGQGPEFLTYFQNEAQLDKSGLPSDRFFAERPEGSVSTLKIQRTQQEDSAVYLCASSSTWTSGAAAYEQYFGPGTRLTVT.